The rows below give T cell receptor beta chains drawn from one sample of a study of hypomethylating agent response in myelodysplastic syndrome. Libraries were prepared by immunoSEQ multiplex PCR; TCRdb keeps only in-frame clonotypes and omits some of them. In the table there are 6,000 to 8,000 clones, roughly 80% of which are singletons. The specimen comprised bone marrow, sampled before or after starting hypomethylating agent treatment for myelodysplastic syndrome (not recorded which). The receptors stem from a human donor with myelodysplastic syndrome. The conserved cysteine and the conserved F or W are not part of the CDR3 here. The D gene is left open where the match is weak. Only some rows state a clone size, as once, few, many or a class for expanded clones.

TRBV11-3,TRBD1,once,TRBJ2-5,ASSLEGTEQETQY
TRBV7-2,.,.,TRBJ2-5,ASSLSGRGGRETQY
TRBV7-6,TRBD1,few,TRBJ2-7,ASSEMGQRTNYEQY
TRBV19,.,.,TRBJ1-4,ASSITGGDEKLF
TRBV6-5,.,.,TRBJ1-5,ASRRYEAGQPQH
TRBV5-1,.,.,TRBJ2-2,ASSLAYSQNTGELF
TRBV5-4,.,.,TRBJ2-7,ASRSSSGDYEQY
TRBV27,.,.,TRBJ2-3,ASTDRFTDTQY
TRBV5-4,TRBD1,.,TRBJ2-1,ASSLTRQGNEQF
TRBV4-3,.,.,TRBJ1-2,ASSRGFDYGYT
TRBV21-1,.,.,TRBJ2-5,ATHMLTSKRPGTQY
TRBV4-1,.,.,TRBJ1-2,ASSQDHGGVYGYT
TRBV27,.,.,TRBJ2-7,ASSLGPATYEQY
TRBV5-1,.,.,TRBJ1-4,ASSRDGVNEKLF
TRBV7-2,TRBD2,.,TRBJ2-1,ASSLLGTSGSNEQF
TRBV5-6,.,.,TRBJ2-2,ASSLTRPGELF
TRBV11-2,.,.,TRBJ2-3,ASSPGVDTQY
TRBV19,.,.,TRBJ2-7,ASSIGRSSYEQY
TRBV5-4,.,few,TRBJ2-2,ASSAAQINTGELF
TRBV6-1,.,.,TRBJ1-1,ASKGGEGLRSEAF
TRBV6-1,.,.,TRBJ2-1,ASRGFGEQF
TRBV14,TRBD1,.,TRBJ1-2,ASSQDLQGKGGYT
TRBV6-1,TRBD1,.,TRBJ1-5,ASRTSGGDQPQH
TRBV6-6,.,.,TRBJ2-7,ASSLLAGVYEQY
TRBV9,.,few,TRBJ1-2,ASRDYTGYT
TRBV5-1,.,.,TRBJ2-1,ASSKTQPDNEQF
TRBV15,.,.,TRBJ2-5,ATSRGDSRANRKETQY
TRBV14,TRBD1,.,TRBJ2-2,ASSTSGTGKRSGELF
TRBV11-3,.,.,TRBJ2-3,ASSFAASTDTQY
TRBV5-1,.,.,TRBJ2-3,ASSRDGTDTQY
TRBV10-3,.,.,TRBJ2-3,AISNREIPDTQY
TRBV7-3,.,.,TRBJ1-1,ASSATGQGGQAF
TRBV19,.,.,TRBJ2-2,ASSINPGRELF
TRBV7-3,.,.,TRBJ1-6,ASSLNRDSPLH
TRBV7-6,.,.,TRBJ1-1,ASSARQISNTEAF
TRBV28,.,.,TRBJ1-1,ASSPVLGVAMNTEAF
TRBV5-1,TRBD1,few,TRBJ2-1,ASSPGTGEQF
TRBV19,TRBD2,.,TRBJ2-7,ASSIGAGVIEQY
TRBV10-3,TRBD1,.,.,AITQGQGGYEQY
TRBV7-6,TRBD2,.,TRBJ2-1,ASSLRASRGAYNEQF